The 14 T cell receptor beta chains below were found in one sample sequenced in a study of human T cells and chemical hapten exposure (dated by TCRdb to about 2021). The time point label corresponds to: pre-sensitization, week 0. The label giving this sample's treatment or condition can be read as: therapeutic diphenylcyclopropenone sensitization with weekly scalp DPC. The library was generated by RACE. TCRdb names NextSeq 500 as the instrument used. In-frame beta chains were kept once TCRdb had trimmed the public reads at Q25 with fastp and called clones with MiXCR. Each record represents a unique CDR3 protein, reported with the most common genes and DNA among its rows. This sample is represented by a few hundred thousand distinct CDR3 sequences; about 5% of them were singletons. The top ten constitute about 8.7% of the sample. Sequences were derived from whole blood, sampled in connection with sensitization to the hapten diphenylcyclopropenone (DPC). The receptor source for this set is a woman aged 18-35 years with alopecia areata. Some clones in this sample may be carry-over from other donors' samples.

This chain links TRBV3-1 with TRBJ1-3, with 7 bases identical to TRBD1. The CDR3 extends over 15 amino acids. CDR1 and CDR2 (germline): LGHDT, YNNKEL (reference sequence). V lost 3 bases to trimming and J lost 1 base; unmatched junction nucleotides: 3. For the CDR3, the DNA is TGTGCCAGCAGCCACCAGGGGGTATCTGGAAACACCATATATTTT. It translates to CASSHQGVSGNTIYF.

This clonotype was seen ten or more times. The chain employs TRBV7-9 and TRBJ2-2, with 8 bases fitting TRBD2. The germline V gene encodes CDR1 SEHNR and CDR2 FQNEAQ (reference sequence). The CDR3 is 14 residues long. The V gene end was trimmed by 10 bases and the J gene end by 4 bases; junction bases not matched to a gene: 8. CDR3 loop: CATGASGRTGELFF. The DNA for the CDR3 is TGTGCCACCGGGGCTAGCGGGCGCACCGGGGAGCTGTTTTTT.

This clonotype was found a few times. This chain joins TRBV7-2 and TRBJ1-5; TRBD1 might be the D (6 bases). The CDR3 sequence is 16 residues long. Trimming pared 1 base from V and 1 base from J, leaving 11 bases between. CDR1 SGHTA and CDR2 FQGNSA come from the germline V gene. The CDR3 DNA is TGTGCCAGCAGCTTAGTGGGGGGGCAGAGCAATCAGCCCCAGCATTTT. The encoded protein is CASSLVGGQSNQPQHF. The full variable domain, completed using reference TRBV7-2 and TRBJ1-5, is GAGVSQSPSNKVTEKGKDVELRCDPISGHTALYWYRQSLGQGLEFLIYFQGNSAPDKSGLPSDRFSAERTGGSVSTLTIQRTQQEDSAVYLCASSLVGGQSNQPQHFGDGTRLSIL.

This clonotype was picked up many times. This chain connects TRBV6-2 or TRBV6-3 to TRBJ1-5, with 7 bases aligning to TRBD1. Germline V gives CDR1 MNHEY, CDR2 SVGEGT. The CDR3 runs to 16 residues. Germline trimming cut 11 bases from V and 0 bases from J; bases unmatched to any gene: 13. The DNA for the CDR3 is TGTGCCGGCTCGACAGGGCCAGCGCGTAGCAATCAGCCCCAGCATTTT. Encoded protein: CAGSTGPARSNQPQHF.

This clonotype was recorded a few times. CDR3 DNA sequence: TGTGCCAGCAGTTACGGAGAGATCACAGATACGCAGTATTTT. Its translation: CASSYGEITDTQYF. V usage is TRBV6-6 and J usage is TRBJ2-3; no clear D gene. The CDR3 spans 14 residues. Per germline, CDR1 MNHNY and CDR2 SVGAGI (reference sequence). V was clipped by 2 bases and J by 2 bases, with 8 bases between them.

The chain has TRBV12-3 or TRBV12-4 and TRBJ1-1; D may be TRBD1 (5 bases). The CDR3 runs to 15 residues. V lost 0 bases, J lost 1 base, and 9 bases lay in between. This CDR3 reads CASSLALGGNTEAFF. The DNA of the CDR3 is TGTGCCAGCAGTTTAGCGCTCGGGGGGAACACTGAAGCTTTCTTT.

The J gene is TRBJ1-1, the V gene TRBV4-3, with 11 bases lining up with TRBD1. With 1 base clipped from V and 1 base from J, the junction kept 5 bases outside the gene matches. Looked up from germline, CDR1 is LGHNA and CDR2 is YSLEER. This CDR3 spans 17 amino acids. In nucleotides, the CDR3 is TGCGCCAGCAGCCAAGGGCGGACAGGGGGCTGGAACACTGAAGCTTTCTTT. Its translation is CASSQGRTGGWNTEAFF.

There are many counts of this clonotype. The CDR3 loop is CSARDWEVEESYNSPLHF. The CDR3 DNA reads TGCAGTGCTAGAGATTGGGAGGTTGAGGAATCCTATAATTCACCCCTCCACTTT. The chain is built from TRBV20-1 and TRBJ1-6; D remains unclear. With 0 bases removed from V and 1 base from J, the gap between germline ends came to 16 bases. This CDR3 comprises 18 residues. Germline V gives CDR1 DFQATT, CDR2 SNEGSKA (reference sequence).

This clonotype was counted at least ten times. The chain employs TRBV18 and TRBJ2-1, with D perhaps TRBD1 or TRBD2 (6 bases each). This CDR3 spans 18 amino acids. Germline V gene data show CDR1 as KGHSH and CDR2 as LQKENI. Trimming took off 5 bases at V and 6 bases at J, with 26 bases between the two ends. In nucleotides, the CDR3 is TGTGCCAGCTCATTTCGGCTCTTTTCCCAAGGGGGGAGCAATGAGCAGTTCTTC. Translation gives CASSFRLFSQGGSNEQFF.

This clonotype occurred many times. The V gene is TRBV12-3 or TRBV12-4, the J gene TRBJ2-6, with D unclear. The CDR3 has 12 amino acids. V was pared by 4 bases and J by 4 bases, with 2 bases between. The CDR3, as DNA: TGTGCCAGCAGTTCCGGGGCCAACGTCCTGACTTTC. Protein sequence: CASSSGANVLTF.

The chain carries TRBV7-2 and TRBJ1-4; D ambiguous. CDR3 length: 12 amino acids. V was cut by 6 bases and J by 6 bases, with 8 bases left in between. Germline CDR1 SGHTA, CDR2 FQGNSA. CDR3 amino acids: CASSFAYEKLFF. CDR3 nucleotides: TGTGCCAGCAGTTTTGCCTATGAAAAACTGTTTTTT.

This clonotype has ten or more counts. V and J are TRBV29-1 and TRBJ1-1; TRBD1 is a possible D gene (6 bases). From germline, CDR1 is SQVTM and CDR2 ANQGSEA. CDR3 size: 11 residues. CDR3 loop: CGGQGNTEAFF. For the CDR3, the DNA is TGCGGGGGGCAGGGAAACACTGAAGCTTTCTTT.

This clonotype was observed a few times. The V gene is TRBV12-3 or TRBV12-4, the J gene TRBJ1-1; a possible D gene is TRBD1 (5 bases). This CDR3 region has 14 residues. V lost 3 bases and J lost 4, with 12 bases in between. In DNA, the CDR3 is TGTGCCAGCAGTTTGAGAGGGGCCACCACTGAAGCTTTCTTT. It specifies CASSLRGATTEAFF.

This clonotype was detected only a few times. The rearrangement uses TRBV6-2 or TRBV6-3 and TRBJ1-5; D is possibly TRBD1 (5 bases). Per the germline V gene, CDR1 is MNHEY and CDR2 is SVGEGT. V dropped 6 bases and J dropped 7 bases, with 16 bases sitting between them. The CDR3 totals 14 residues. CDR3 bases: TGTGCCAGCAGGGGAGGGGACCTGGGACAGCCCCAGCATTTT. Its protein is CASRGGDLGQPQHF.